This record looks at one TCR beta chain sequence and its context. Its specificity is not known. This sample was included in a study of STAT5B mutations in CD4+ large granular lymphocyte leukemia. Authors' analysis steps: A productive frequency of 2.59 x 10-5 was the lowest detectable. Repertoires were generated with immunoSEQ multiplex PCR, while TCRdb's copy carries only in-frame clones and drops some. The DNA gave D and trimming, while V, J and clone size come from that table. The sample yields about 21,000 clones, roughly 77% seen once. Trimming stripped 5 bases from V and 2 bases from J, with 11 bases between. In germline, CDR1 is SGHTA, CDR2 FQGNSA. The CDR3 runs to 14 residues. Study findings and constraints: CD4-sorted patient repertoires seemed more clonal than healthy CD4+ repertoires. Main leukemic clonotypes were patient-specific, but approximately 27% appeared at low frequency elsewhere. 8/27 top patient clones versus 2/35 control clones were TRBV06-family.

The chain links TRBV7-2 to TRBJ2-3; D is unresolved. The TCR was taken from a human donor in good health. The specimen was CD4+ T cells from blood buffy coats. CDR3 region: CASSLFADTDTQYF. CDR3 DNA: TGTGCCAGCAGCCTCTTCGCGGACACAGATACGCAGTATTTT.